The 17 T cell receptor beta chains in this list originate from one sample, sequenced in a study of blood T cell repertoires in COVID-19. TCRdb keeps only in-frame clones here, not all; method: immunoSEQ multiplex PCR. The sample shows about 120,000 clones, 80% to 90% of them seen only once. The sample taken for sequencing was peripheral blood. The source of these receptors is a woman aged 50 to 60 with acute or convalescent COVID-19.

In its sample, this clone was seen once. The CDR3 bases are TGTGCCAGCCGCGGGACGGCTAGGGAGACCCAGTACTTC. Amino acid sequence: CASRGTARETQYF. The chain joins TRBV28 to TRBJ2-5; the D gene is possibly TRBD2 (6 bases). Trimming took 8 bases from V and 5 from J, leaving 15 bases between them. The CDR3 is made up of 13 amino acids. The germline V gene encodes CDR1 MDHEN and CDR2 SYDVKM.

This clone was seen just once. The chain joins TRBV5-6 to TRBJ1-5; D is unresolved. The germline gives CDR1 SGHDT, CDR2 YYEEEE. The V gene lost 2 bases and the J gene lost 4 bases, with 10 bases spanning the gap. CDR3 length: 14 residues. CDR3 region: CASSFRSGNQPQHF. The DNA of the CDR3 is TGTGCCAGCAGCTTCCGATCGGGGAATCAGCCCCAGCATTTT. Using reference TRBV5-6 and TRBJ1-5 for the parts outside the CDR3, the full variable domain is DAGVTQSPTHLIKTRGQQVTLRCSPKSGHDTVSWYQQALGQGPQFIFQYYEEEERQRGNFPDRFSGHQFPNYSSELNVNALLLGDSALYLCASSFRSGNQPQHFGDGTRLSIL.

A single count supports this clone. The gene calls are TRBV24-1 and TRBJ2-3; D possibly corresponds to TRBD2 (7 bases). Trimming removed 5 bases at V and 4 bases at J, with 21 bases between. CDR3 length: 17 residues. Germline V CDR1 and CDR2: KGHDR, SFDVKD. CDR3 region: CATSGGLLGGQADTQYF. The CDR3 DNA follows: TGTGCCACCAGTGGCGGCCTCCTCGGGGGGCAGGCAGATACGCAGTATTTT.

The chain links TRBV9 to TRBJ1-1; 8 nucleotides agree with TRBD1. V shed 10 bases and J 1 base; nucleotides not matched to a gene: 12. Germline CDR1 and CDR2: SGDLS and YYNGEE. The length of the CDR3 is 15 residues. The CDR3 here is CASGGRGLENTEAFF. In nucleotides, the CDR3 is TGTGCCTCTGGGGGCAGGGGGCTCGAGAACACTGAAGCTTTCTTT.

The CDR3 loop reads CASSTTSGGWYEQYF. In nucleotides, the CDR3 is TGCGCCAGCAGCACGACTAGCGGGGGGTGGTACGAGCAGTACTTC. The V call is TRBV4-1, the J call TRBJ2-7; 13 nucleotides match TRBD2. Germline CDR1 MGHRA, CDR2 YSYEKL. The CDR3 is 15 amino acids. With 5 bases clipped from V and 4 bases from J, the junction kept 5 bases outside the gene matches.

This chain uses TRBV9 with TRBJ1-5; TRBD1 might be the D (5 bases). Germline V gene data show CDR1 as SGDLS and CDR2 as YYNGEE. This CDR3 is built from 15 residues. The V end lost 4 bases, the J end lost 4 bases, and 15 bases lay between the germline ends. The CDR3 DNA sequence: TGTGCCAGCAGCTCACAGACGGGGGATAATCAGCCCCAGCATTTT. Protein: CASSSQTGDNQPQHF.

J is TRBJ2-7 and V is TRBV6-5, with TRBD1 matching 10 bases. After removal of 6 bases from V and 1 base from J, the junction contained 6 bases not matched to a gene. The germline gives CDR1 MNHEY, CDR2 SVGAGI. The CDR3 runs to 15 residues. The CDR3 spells CASRNGQGGSYEQYF. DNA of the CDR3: TGTGCCAGCAGAAACGGACAGGGGGGATCCTACGAGCAGTACTTC.

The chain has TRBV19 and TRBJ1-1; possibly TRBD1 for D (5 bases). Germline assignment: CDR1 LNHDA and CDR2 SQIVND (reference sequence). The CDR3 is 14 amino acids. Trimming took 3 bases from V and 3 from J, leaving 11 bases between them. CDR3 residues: CASSIQGVHTEAFF. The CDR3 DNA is TGTGCCAGTAGTATTCAAGGGGTCCACACTGAAGCTTTCTTT.

CDR3 sequence reads: CASSLGSPYEQYF. DNA for the CDR3: TGTGCCAGCAGCTTGGGCAGCCCCTACGAGCAGTACTTC. This chain joins TRBV7-9 and TRBJ2-7, with D unresolved. This CDR3 is 13 amino acids long. Germline V gene lookup returns CDR1 SEHNR and CDR2 FQNEAQ (reference sequence). The V end lost 3 bases, the J end lost 2 bases, and 8 bases lay between the germline ends.

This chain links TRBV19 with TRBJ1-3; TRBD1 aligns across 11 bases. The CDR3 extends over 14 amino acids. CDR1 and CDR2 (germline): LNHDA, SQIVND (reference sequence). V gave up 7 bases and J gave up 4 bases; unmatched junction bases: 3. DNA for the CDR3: TGTGCCAGTACCTGGACAGGGGGCGGAAACACCATATATTTT. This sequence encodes CASTWTGGGNTIYF.

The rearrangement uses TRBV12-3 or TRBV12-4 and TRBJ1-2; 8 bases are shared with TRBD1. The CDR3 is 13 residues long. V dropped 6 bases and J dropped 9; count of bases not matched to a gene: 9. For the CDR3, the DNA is TGTGCCAGCAGAACCCGGGACAGGCGCCGCTACACCTTC. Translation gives CASRTRDRRRYTF.

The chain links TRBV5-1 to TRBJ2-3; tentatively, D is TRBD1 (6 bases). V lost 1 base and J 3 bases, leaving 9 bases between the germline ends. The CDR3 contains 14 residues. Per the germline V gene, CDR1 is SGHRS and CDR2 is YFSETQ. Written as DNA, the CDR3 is TGCGCCAGCAGCTTGACACAGGGAACAGATACGCAGTATTTT. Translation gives CASSLTQGTDTQYF.

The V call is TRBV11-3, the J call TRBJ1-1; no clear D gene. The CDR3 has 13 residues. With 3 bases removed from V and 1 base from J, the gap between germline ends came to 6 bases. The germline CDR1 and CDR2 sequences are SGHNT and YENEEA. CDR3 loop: CASSFSGNTEAFF. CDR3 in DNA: TGTGCCAGCAGCTTCTCAGGGAACACTGAAGCTTTCTTT.

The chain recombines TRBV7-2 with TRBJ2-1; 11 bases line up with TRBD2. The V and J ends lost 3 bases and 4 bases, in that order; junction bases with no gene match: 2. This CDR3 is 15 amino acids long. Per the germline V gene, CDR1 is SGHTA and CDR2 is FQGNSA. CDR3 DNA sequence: TGTGCCAGCAGCTTGACTAGCGGGGTGTACAATGAGCAGTTCTTC. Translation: CASSLTSGVYNEQFF.

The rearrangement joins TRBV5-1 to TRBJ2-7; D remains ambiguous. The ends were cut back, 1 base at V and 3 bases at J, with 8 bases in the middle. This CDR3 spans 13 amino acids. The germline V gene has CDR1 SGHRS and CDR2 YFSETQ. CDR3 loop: CASSLSGGYEQYF. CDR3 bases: TGCGCCAGCAGCTTGTCGGGTGGCTACGAGCAGTACTTC.

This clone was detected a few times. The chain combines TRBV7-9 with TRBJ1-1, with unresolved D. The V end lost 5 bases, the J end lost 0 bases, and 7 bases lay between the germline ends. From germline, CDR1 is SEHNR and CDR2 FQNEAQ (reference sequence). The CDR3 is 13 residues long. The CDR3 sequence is CASSQTMNTEAFF. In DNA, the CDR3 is TGTGCCAGCAGCCAGACTATGAACACTGAAGCTTTCTTT.

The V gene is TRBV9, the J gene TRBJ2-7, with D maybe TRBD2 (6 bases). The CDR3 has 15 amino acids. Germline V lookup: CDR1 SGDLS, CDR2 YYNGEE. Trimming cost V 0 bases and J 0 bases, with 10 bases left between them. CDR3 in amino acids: CASSVGPGSSYEQYF. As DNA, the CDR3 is TGTGCCAGCAGCGTAGGTCCCGGGAGCTCCTACGAGCAGTACTTC.